Presented here are 29 T cell receptor beta chains from one specimen sequenced in a study of blood T cell repertoires in COVID-19. Data came from immunoSEQ multiplex PCR; TCRdb stores just in-frame clones and leaves some out. The table records roughly 35,000 clones, more than 85% of them present only once. Source material: peripheral blood. These receptors were obtained from a human donor in a cohort sampled during active COVID-19.

The V gene is TRBV5-1, the J gene TRBJ1-1; maybe TRBD1 (6 bases). CDR3 length: 13 residues. The germline V and J ends were trimmed by 1 base and 4 bases, with 8 bases remaining between them. CDR1 and CDR2 (germline): SGHRS, YFSETQ. The CDR3 DNA reads as TGCGCCAGCAGCTTGTTAGGGGGCACTGAAGCTTTCTTT. This encodes CASSLLGGTEAFF.

This clone was seen a handful of times. At one of its ends the junction is not consistent with the germline gene, which may arise from a read error. The chain has TRBV11-2 and TRBJ1-6; the D is unclear. The CDR3 is 11 residues long. Germline values: CDR1 SGHAT, CDR2 FQNNGV. CDR3 in DNA: TGTGCCAGCAGCTTAGGGCGGAGGCTTTACTTT. This sequence encodes CASSLGRRLYF.

V is TRBV10-3 and J is TRBJ1-2; D is unresolved. Germline CDR1 is ENHRY and CDR2 is SYGVKD. Trimming left V 8 bases short and J 3 bases short, with 10 bases between. CDR3 length: 12 residues. CDR3 amino acids: CAIWERHYGYTF. CDR3 DNA: TGTGCCATCTGGGAGCGGCACTATGGCTACACCTTC.

The chain links TRBV29-1 to TRBJ2-5; D perhaps matches TRBD1 (6 bases). The V gene's germline CDR1 is SQVTM and CDR2 ANQGSEA. This CDR3 has 15 residues. The ends were cut back, 6 bases at V and 0 bases at J, with 17 bases in the middle. The CDR3 protein is CSVGTGTSYQETQYF. DNA of the CDR3: TGCAGCGTGGGTACAGGGACATCGTACCAAGAGACCCAGTACTTC. The full variable domain, rest sourced from reference TRBV29-1 and TRBJ2-5, is SAVISQKPSRDICQRGTSLTIQCQVDSQVTMMFWYRQQPGQSLTLIATANQGSEATYESGFVIDKFPISRPNLTFSTLTVSNMSPEDSSIYLCSVGTGTSYQETQYFGPGTRLLVL.

This sequence joins TRBV5-1 and TRBJ2-6, with TRBD1 matching 9 bases. This CDR3 region has 18 residues. Germline V gives CDR1 SGHRS, CDR2 YFSETQ. V shed 0 bases, J shed 0 bases, and the junction held 4 bases outside the gene matches. The CDR3 DNA reads as TGCGCCAGCAGCTTGGCCGGGGACAGGGTCTCTGGGGCCAACGTCCTGACTTTC. Its translation is CASSLAGDRVSGANVLTF.

The CDR3 is CASSFDRVAEAFF. In nucleotides, the CDR3 is TGTGCCAGCAGTTTTGACAGGGTGGCTGAAGCTTTCTTT. The chain couples TRBV27 to TRBJ1-1; the match to TRBD1 covers 7 bases. The CDR3 sequence is 13 residues long. Trimming cost V 3 bases and J 6 bases; bases outside gene matches: 4. Per the germline V gene, CDR1 is MNHEY and CDR2 is SMNVEV (reference sequence).

The genes are TRBV9 and TRBJ1-6, with D possibly TRBD1 on 6 matching bases. Between the trimmed V and J ends, which lost 4 bases and 6 bases, there was a span of 11 bases. The CDR3 runs 14 residues. From germline, CDR1 is SGDLS and CDR2 YYNGEE. The CDR3 DNA reads as TGTGCCAGCAGCCTTGACAGGAGTAATTCACCCCTCCACTTT. This gives the protein CASSLDRSNSPLHF.

The V call is TRBV5-4, the J call TRBJ2-4; TRBD1 is a possible D gene (6 bases). Between the trimmed V and J ends, which lost 4 bases and 2 bases, there was a span of 13 bases. Germline V lookup: CDR1 SGHNT, CDR2 YYREEE (reference sequence). The CDR3 is 15 residues long. The CDR3 sequence: CASSPQGASKNIQYF. In DNA, the CDR3 is TGTGCCAGCAGCCCACAGGGAGCATCCAAAAACATTCAGTACTTC.

The J gene is TRBJ1-1, the V gene TRBV9; no clear D gene. V was cut by 2 bases and J by 3 bases, with 11 bases left in between. There are 14 residues in the CDR3. CDR1 SGDLS and CDR2 YYNGEE come from the germline V gene. The CDR3 spells CASSVPPEDTEAFF. The CDR3 nucleotides read TGTGCCAGCAGCGTCCCGCCGGAGGACACTGAAGCTTTCTTT.

V gene TRBV5-6 combines with J gene TRBJ1-1, with 8 bases aligning to TRBD1. CDR1 is SGHDT, CDR2 YYEEEE, per germline. V lost 5 bases to trimming and J lost 4 bases; unmatched junction nucleotides: 13. The CDR3 loop spans 16 amino acids. CDR3 region: CASSLSRQGMVTEAFF. Written as DNA, the CDR3 is TGTGCCAGCAGTTTATCGAGACAGGGGATGGTCACTGAAGCTTTCTTT.

The rearrangement joins TRBV20-1 to TRBJ2-7; weak D call: TRBD1 (5 bases). Germline CDR1 reads DFQATT; CDR2 reads SNEGSKA (reference sequence). V was clipped by 3 bases and J by 0 bases, with 12 bases between them. The CDR3 consists of 14 residues. In DNA form, the CDR3 reads TGCAGTGCTAGTTGGACACAACTCTCCTACGAGCAGTACTTC. It codes for CSASWTQLSYEQYF.

J is TRBJ2-3 and V is TRBV7-2; tentative D call: TRBD1 (6 bases). V was trimmed by 4 bases and J by 2 bases, leaving 10 bases between them. The CDR3 is 14 residues long. The germline CDR1 and CDR2 sequences are SGHTA and FQGNSA. The CDR3 protein is CASSSGQITDTQYF. CDR3 nucleotides: TGTGCCAGCAGCTCAGGACAGATCACAGATACGCAGTATTTT.

This sequence joins TRBV10-3 and TRBJ2-1; 11 bases line up with TRBD2. J lost 4 bases, V lost 5 bases, and 4 bases had no gene match. The CDR3 is 15 residues long. Per the germline V gene, CDR1 is ENHRY and CDR2 is SYGVKD. CDR3 amino acids: CAISPTSGVYNEQFF. The CDR3 DNA sequence: TGTGCCATCAGTCCGACTAGCGGGGTTTACAATGAGCAGTTCTTC.

The chain carries TRBV4-1 and TRBJ1-1; TRBD1 agrees at 9 bases. Germline V gene data show CDR1 as MGHRA and CDR2 as YSYEKL. This CDR3 region has 15 residues. The V gene end was trimmed by 3 bases and the J gene end by 0 bases; junction bases not matched to a gene: 2. This chain's CDR3 is CASSHRTGVNTEAFF. The CDR3 nucleotides are TGCGCCAGCAGCCATAGGACAGGGGTGAACACTGAAGCTTTCTTT.

The chain has TRBV30 and TRBJ1-6, with a weak D call TRBD1 (6 bases). The germline gives CDR1 GTSNPN, CDR2 SVGIG (reference sequence). The ends were cut back, 0 bases at V and 10 bases at J, with 16 bases in the middle. The CDR3 covers 15 residues. This CDR3 is CAWSVGQGPKSPLHF. The CDR3 DNA follows: TGTGCCTGGAGTGTTGGTCAGGGGCCCAAATCACCCCTCCACTTT.

The rearrangement uses TRBV7-8 and TRBJ1-2; tentatively, D is TRBD1 (5 bases). The CDR3 consists of 13 residues. With 3 bases removed from V and 3 bases from J, the gap between germline ends came to 8 bases. The germline V gene encodes CDR1 SGHVS and CDR2 FQNEAQ. CDR3: CASSFDRYYGYTF. CDR3 DNA sequence: TGTGCCAGCAGCTTCGACAGATACTATGGCTACACCTTC.

The V gene is TRBV10-3, the J gene TRBJ2-1; 9 nucleotides line up with TRBD1. The CDR3 runs to 15 residues. Germline assignment: CDR1 ENHRY and CDR2 SYGVKD. With V trimmed by 2 bases and J by 8 bases, 7 bases remained unmatched. In nucleotides, the CDR3 is TGTGCCATCAGTGAGCCGGACAGGGGAAGGGATGAGCAGTTCTTC. Encoded protein: CAISEPDRGRDEQFF.

The chain couples TRBV28 to TRBJ2-7; TRBD2 aligns across 8 bases. V lost 6 bases, J lost 0 bases, and 13 bases stayed unmatched. In germline, CDR1 is MDHEN, CDR2 SYDVKM. The CDR3 has 17 residues. The chain's CDR3 is CASSFSPRGAFSYEQYF. CDR3 nucleotides: TGTGCCAGCAGCTTTTCCCCGCGGGGGGCGTTCTCCTACGAGCAGTACTTC.

V is TRBV29-1 and J is TRBJ2-1, with 13 bases aligning to TRBD2. The CDR3 loop spans 14 amino acids. After removal of 7 bases from V and 8 bases from J, the junction contained 8 bases not matched to a gene. From germline, CDR1 is SQVTM and CDR2 ANQGSEA. CDR3 nucleotide sequence: TGCAGCGACGAACTAGCGGGAGGGTTGTATGAGCAGTTCTTC. Its protein product is CSDELAGGLYEQFF.

The V gene is TRBV24-1, the J gene TRBJ1-5, with D unresolved. Looked up from germline, CDR1 is KGHDR and CDR2 is SFDVKD. V shed 4 bases and J shed 0 bases, with 6 bases lying between them. This CDR3 region has 14 residues. CDR3 sequence: CATSEFYSNQPQHF. CDR3 nucleotide sequence: TGTGCCACCAGTGAATTTTATAGCAATCAGCCCCAGCATTTT.

The chain recombines TRBV5-1 with TRBJ2-3, with 7 bases identical to TRBD1. V was clipped by 0 bases and J by 5 bases; unmatched bases: 9. CDR3 length: 16 amino acids. CDR1 and CDR2 (germline): SGHRS, YFSETQ. CDR3 sequence: CASSLVTGEWGDTQYF. The CDR3 nucleotides read TGCGCCAGCAGCTTGGTTACAGGGGAGTGGGGAGATACGCAGTATTTT.

The chain joins TRBV12-3 or TRBV12-4 to TRBJ2-1, with D unclear. The CDR3 is 13 residues long. V shed 1 base and J shed 10 bases, with 11 bases lying between them. The CDR3 loop reads CASSLGPNGEQFF. CDR3 DNA sequence: TGTGCCAGCAGTTTAGGGCCGAACGGGGAGCAGTTCTTC.

The J gene is TRBJ2-7, the V gene TRBV30; D perhaps matches TRBD1 (6 bases). This CDR3 is 13 amino acids long. The germline gives CDR1 GTSNPN, CDR2 SVGIG (reference sequence). Trimming removed 2 bases at V and 4 bases at J, with 12 bases between. The CDR3 loop reads CAWSKTGIYEQYF. Here the CDR3 DNA reads TGTGCCTGGAGTAAAACAGGGATTTACGAGCAGTACTTC.

The CDR3 is CATSRVSYGGSYEQYF. The CDR3 nucleotides are TGTGCCACCAGCAGAGTTTCGTACGGCGGGTCCTACGAGCAGTACTTC. This sequence joins TRBV15 and TRBJ2-7; perhaps TRBD2 as D (5 bases). Germline V CDR1 and CDR2: LNHNV, YYDKDF (reference sequence). The CDR3 totals 16 residues. V gave up 1 base and J gave up 1 base, with 14 bases separating them. Full variable domain (outside the CDR3, taken from reference TRBV15 and TRBJ2-7): DAMVIQNPRYQVTQFGKPVTLSCSQTLNHNVMYWYQQKSSQAPKLLFHYYDKDFNNEADTPDNFQSRRPNTSFCFLDIRSPGLGDTAMYLCATSRVSYGGSYEQYFGPGTRLTVT.

The J gene is TRBJ1-2, the V gene TRBV14; 8 nucleotides align to TRBD1. Germline CDR1 SGHDN, CDR2 FVKESK. There are 15 residues in the CDR3. Unmatched junction bases numbered 10, after V lost 1 base and J lost 9 bases. The CDR3 DNA reads TGTGCCAGCAGCCAAGGGGGACAGGCGCCGAGTAGCTACACCTTC. This translates into CASSQGGQAPSSYTF. Full variable domain (remainder filled in from reference TRBV14 and TRBJ1-2): EAGVTQFPSHSVIEKGQTVTLRCDPISGHDNLYWYRRVMGKEIKFLLHFVKESKQDESGMPNNRFLAERTGGTYSTLKVQPAELEDSGVYFCASSQGGQAPSSYTFGSGTRLTVV.

The V and J genes are TRBV7-2 and TRBJ2-7, with TRBD1 identical over 9 bases. The CDR3 is 16 residues long. The V segment lost 4 bases and the J segment 3 bases; nucleotides outside the gene matches: 10. The germline CDR1 and CDR2 sequences are SGHTA and FQGNSA. The CDR3 bases are TGTGCCAGCAGCTCGTACCGAGGACAGGGGAACTACGAGCAGTACTTC. Translation gives CASSSYRGQGNYEQYF.

This chain links TRBV4-1 with TRBJ2-1, with TRBD2 matching 12 bases. The ends lost 6 bases at V and 1 base at J; junction bases unmatched: 13. From germline, CDR1 is MGHRA and CDR2 YSYEKL. This CDR3 comprises 19 residues. The CDR3 region is CASSPTRLAGGGSYNEQFF. In DNA, the CDR3 is TGCGCCAGCAGTCCTACCCGTCTAGCGGGAGGGGGGTCCTACAATGAGCAGTTCTTC.

The gene calls are TRBV5-1 and TRBJ2-3, with 11 bases identical to TRBD2. This CDR3 spans 17 amino acids. Germline loops: CDR1 SGHRS, CDR2 YFSETQ. J lost 0 bases, V lost 3 bases, and 6 bases had no gene match. The DNA of the CDR3 is TGCGCCAGCAGCTGGGCCCGACTAGCGGGAAGCACAGATACGCAGTATTTT. It yields the protein CASSWARLAGSTDTQYF.

This chain links TRBV19 with TRBJ1-1; D may be TRBD1 (6 bases). Trimming removed 5 bases from V and 5 bases from J, with 18 bases in between. The CDR3 is 15 amino acids. CDR1 LNHDA and CDR2 SQIVND come from the germline V gene (reference sequence). In DNA, the CDR3 is TGTGCCAGTAGTGACCGACAGGTTGGGTGGACTGAAGCTTTCTTT. Its protein product is CASSDRQVGWTEAFF.